The 24 T cell receptor beta chains below were found in one sample sequenced in a study of blood T cell repertoires in COVID-19. Assay used: immunoSEQ multiplex PCR; TCRdb lists only in-frame clones, some missing. This table has about 240,000 clones, over 80% appearing once. Sequenced material: peripheral blood. The origin of the receptors is a woman aged 60-75 years with active or convalescent COVID-19.

This chain connects TRBV9 to TRBJ2-2; 8 bases agree with TRBD2. This CDR3 is built from 16 residues. The trim removed 6 bases at V and 4 bases at J, leaving 11 bases unmatched. Germline V gene sequence: CDR1 SGDLS, CDR2 YYNGEE. The chain's CDR3 is CASTPRGGAGTGELFF. In nucleotides, the CDR3 is TGTGCCAGCACTCCCCGGGGGGGCGCGGGCACCGGGGAGCTGTTTTTT.

Only a few counts were recorded for this clone. This chain joins TRBV5-1 and TRBJ2-7; 8 nucleotides agree with TRBD1. This CDR3 has 14 amino acids. V shed 1 base and J 6 bases; nucleotides not matched to a gene: 6. Germline assignment: CDR1 SGHRS and CDR2 YFSETQ. The CDR3 bases are TGCGCCAGCAGCTTGTTACAGGGGGGAGCCGAGCAGTACTTC. Encoded protein: CASSLLQGGAEQYF.

In the case of this clone: The same CDR3 arises from other DNA sequences in this sample as well. V and J are TRBV2 and TRBJ1-5; 7 bases are a match to TRBD1. The CDR3 length is 13 residues. The V and J ends lost 6 bases and 4 bases, in that order; junction bases with no gene match: 3. Germline V gene lookup returns CDR1 SNHLY and CDR2 FYNNEI. The CDR3 reads CASRRQGNQPQHF. CDR3 DNA: TGTGCCAGCAGACGACAGGGAAATCAGCCCCAGCATTTT.

The chain employs TRBV28 and TRBJ2-7; possibly TRBD2 for D (6 bases). The V end was cut by 7 bases, the J end by 3 bases, with 13 bases between. The CDR3 is made up of 13 amino acids. From germline, CDR1 is MDHEN and CDR2 SYDVKM. CDR3: CASNRWGDYEQYV. Here the CDR3 DNA reads TGTGCCAGCAACCGTTGGGGGGACTACGAGCAGTACGTC.

The chain is built from TRBV3-1 (or the pseudogene TRBV3-2) and TRBJ1-6; TRBD1 might be the D (5 bases). This CDR3 is 16 amino acids long. Germline loops: CDR1 LGHDT, CDR2 YNNKEL (reference sequence). V was shortened by 2 bases and J by 12 bases, with 20 bases between the two germline ends. CDR3 loop: CASSQWGTAGEGPLHF. Here the CDR3 DNA reads TGTGCCAGCAGCCAATGGGGGACTGCGGGGGAGGGACCCCTCCACTTT.

The sample holds one count of this clone. V usage is TRBV6-1 and J usage is TRBJ1-1; no clear D gene. The CDR3 extends over 12 amino acids. The germline V and J ends were trimmed by 2 bases and 6 bases, with 7 bases remaining between them. Germline assignment: CDR1 MNHNS and CDR2 SASEGT. The CDR3 region is CASSEPQAEAFF. CDR3 nucleotide sequence: TGTGCCAGCAGTGAACCCCAGGCTGAAGCTTTCTTT.

The chain is built from TRBV3-1 (or the pseudogene TRBV3-2) and TRBJ1-1; no clear D gene. The germline V gene encodes CDR1 LGHDT and CDR2 YNNKEL (reference sequence). V lost 2 bases to trimming and J lost 4 bases, with 8 bases between them. This CDR3 has 13 amino acids. This CDR3 reads CASSQRRGTEAFF. The CDR3 DNA reads as TGTGCCAGCAGCCAACGACGGGGCACTGAAGCTTTCTTT.

The chain recombines TRBV24-1 with TRBJ2-2, with D possibly TRBD1 on 5 matching bases. This CDR3 is built from 12 residues. The V gene lost 9 bases and the J gene lost 5 bases, with 9 bases spanning the gap. Germline assignment: CDR1 KGHDR and CDR2 SFDVKD. The CDR3 coding sequence is TGTGCCACCGCCAGGGATACCGGGGAGCTGTTTTTT. It yields the protein CATARDTGELFF.

The rearrangement links TRBV5-4 to TRBJ1-2; D possibly corresponds to TRBD1 (5 bases). The CDR3 loop spans 15 amino acids. In germline, CDR1 is SGHNT, CDR2 YYREEE (reference sequence). Trimming took 0 bases from V and 3 from J, leaving 12 bases between them. CDR3 sequence (DNA): TGTGCCAGCAGCTTGGATGTCTGGGGGGACTATGGCTACACCTTC. Amino acids: CASSLDVWGDYGYTF.

The chain links TRBV12-5 to TRBJ2-7; D unresolved. V was shortened by 7 bases and J by 6 bases, with 10 bases between the two germline ends. This CDR3 comprises 11 residues. In germline, CDR1 is LGHNT, CDR2 FRNRAP. CDR3 sequence reads: CASVSECEQYV. The CDR3 DNA reads as TGTGCTAGTGTTTCGGAGTGCGAGCAGTACGTC.

V and J are TRBV9 and TRBJ1-2; 8 nucleotides agree with TRBD1. This CDR3 is built from 16 residues. The junction had 8 bases not matched to a gene; V was cut back by 4 bases and J by 0 bases. The V gene's germline CDR1 is SGDLS and CDR2 YYNGEE. CDR3 DNA sequence: TGTGCCAGCAGCTCCCGAATGACAGGGGCTAACTATGGCTACACCTTC. Translating it yields CASSSRMTGANYGYTF. Together with reference TRBV9 and TRBJ1-2, the CDR3 gives the full variable domain: DSGVTQTPKHLITATGQRVTLRCSPRSGDLSVYWYQQSLDQGLQFLIQYYNGEERAKGNILERFSAQQFPDLHSELNLSSLELGDSALYFCASSSRMTGANYGYTFGSGTRLTVV.

The J gene is TRBJ2-7, the V gene TRBV25-1; 14 bases are shared with TRBD2. J was trimmed by 9 bases and V by 0 bases; bases with no gene match: 7. The germline V gene encodes CDR1 MGHDK and CDR2 SYGVNS. The CDR3 has 16 amino acids. CDR3 nucleotides: TGTGCCAGCAGTGAATATTTCGGGACTAGCGGGAGTTCGCAGTACTTC. It yields the protein CASSEYFGTSGSSQYF.

This clone was seen a handful of times. The chain employs TRBV28 and TRBJ1-2; D is unresolved. Germline V gene sequence: CDR1 MDHEN, CDR2 SYDVKM. The CDR3 runs to 13 residues. V dropped 7 bases and J dropped 4 bases, with 13 bases sitting between them. CDR3 DNA: TGTGCCAGCAAGTTTATGGAGGGCTATGGCTACACCTTC. It encodes CASKFMEGYGYTF.

The chain has TRBV11-2 and TRBJ2-7; TRBD2 aligns across 10 bases. Looked up from germline, CDR1 is SGHAT and CDR2 is FQNNGV. J lost 0 bases, V lost 4 bases, and 6 bases had no gene match. The CDR3 is 16 residues long. DNA of the CDR3: TGTGCCAGCAGCTATGTCACTAGCGGGAACTCCTACGAGCAGTACTTC. This sequence encodes CASSYVTSGNSYEQYF. The full variable domain, with the rest looked up from reference TRBV11-2 and TRBJ2-7, is EAGVAQSPRYKIIEKRQSVAFWCNPISGHATLYWYQQILGQGPKLLIQFQNNGVVDDSQLPKDRFSAERLKGVDSTLKIQPAKLEDSAVYLCASSYVTSGNSYEQYFGPGTRLTVT.

This chain joins TRBV20-1 and TRBJ2-5; D perhaps matches TRBD2 (6 bases). CDR3 size: 14 residues. The V end lost 3 bases, the J end lost 1 base, and 12 bases lay between the germline ends. Germline CDR1 and CDR2: DFQATT and SNEGSKA (reference sequence). The CDR3 nucleotides are TGCAGTGCTAGTGGTCGGCGGGGCCAAGAGACCCAGTACTTC. It yields the protein CSASGRRGQETQYF.

The chain links TRBV24-1 to TRBJ2-3; TRBD2 aligns across 15 bases. Germline V gene sequence: CDR1 KGHDR, CDR2 SFDVKD. This CDR3 has 17 residues. V lost 5 bases to trimming and J lost 5 bases; unmatched junction nucleotides: 7. The CDR3 region is CATSAPGLAGGVDTQYF. CDR3 nucleotides: TGTGCCACCAGTGCCCCGGGACTAGCGGGAGGCGTAGATACGCAGTATTTT.

This clone was observed a handful of times. The chain carries TRBV4-1 and TRBJ1-6, with 7 bases identical to TRBD1. The J segment lost 10 bases and the V segment lost 2 bases, leaving 14 bases of the junction unmatched. From germline, CDR1 is MGHRA and CDR2 YSYEKL. The CDR3 contains 17 residues. DNA for the CDR3: TGCGCCAGCAGCCAAATTATGGACTTCAGGGGGAGGTCACCCCTCCACTTT. Translation: CASSQIMDFRGRSPLHF.

This clone was counted once. J is TRBJ2-3 and V is TRBV25-1, with 7 nucleotides matching TRBD2. Germline V gives CDR1 MGHDK, CDR2 SYGVNS. V shed 5 bases, J shed 5 bases, and the junction held 4 bases outside the gene matches. There are 13 residues in the CDR3. For the CDR3, the DNA is TGTGCCAGCAGTTTCGGGGGGAGAGATACGCAGTATTTT. Its translation: CASSFGGRDTQYF.

The rearrangement joins TRBV19 to TRBJ2-3; maybe TRBD2 (5 bases). Germline V gene data show CDR1 as LNHDA and CDR2 as SQIVND (reference sequence). Trimming pared 0 bases from V and 2 bases from J, leaving 12 bases between. The CDR3 length is 16 residues. The DNA of the CDR3 is TGTGCCAGTAGTATAGAGGCAGCGGAATCCACAGATACGCAGTATTTT. Protein product: CASSIEAAESTDTQYF.

The rearrangement links TRBV3-1 (or the pseudogene TRBV3-2) to TRBJ2-5, with a possible D match to TRBD2 (5 bases). This CDR3 is built from 13 residues. The V gene's germline CDR1 is LGHDT and CDR2 YNNKEL (reference sequence). Trimming removed 1 base from V and 9 bases from J, with 12 bases in between. CDR3 in DNA: TGTGCCAGCAGCCAAGCCCTCCCCGGGGCCCAGTACTTC. It yields the protein CASSQALPGAQYF.

The chain joins TRBV19 to TRBJ2-7, with 15 bases identical to TRBD2. Germline CDR1 is LNHDA and CDR2 is SQIVND (reference sequence). V trimming: 2 bases; J trimming: 6 bases; junction bases outside the gene matches: 2. The CDR3 totals 15 residues. The CDR3: CASSIPGLAGGEQYF. CDR3 in DNA: TGTGCCAGTAGTATACCGGGACTAGCGGGAGGCGAGCAGTACTTC.

The V call is TRBV10-2, the J call TRBJ2-1; maybe TRBD1 (5 bases). Trimming removed 6 bases from V and 8 bases from J, with 14 bases in between. The germline V gene encodes CDR1 WSHSY and CDR2 SAAADI. This CDR3 has 13 residues. The CDR3 region has the DNA TGCGCCAGCAGGGCAGGGCGATCGTATGAGCAGTTCTTC. It translates to CASRAGRSYEQFF.

This chain uses TRBV27 with TRBJ1-2; D ambiguous. The CDR3 is 13 amino acids. Germline V lookup: CDR1 MNHEY, CDR2 SMNVEV (reference sequence). The ends were cut back, 8 bases at V and 5 bases at J, with 15 bases in the middle. CDR3 in DNA: TGTGCCAGCCCCATCGAACGGGAGTATGGCTACACCTTC. Translation: CASPIEREYGYTF.

The chain uses TRBV10-3 and TRBJ2-7; D gene ambiguous. Germline V gives CDR1 ENHRY, CDR2 SYGVKD. This CDR3 has 14 residues. V gave up 5 bases and J gave up 0 bases, with 11 bases separating them. The CDR3 coding sequence is TGTGCCATCAGTTCCCGACTTAACTCCTACGAGCAGTACGTC. Its protein product is CAISSRLNSYEQYV.